Listed here is a single T cell receptor (beta chain). Its target is not known. Every contributor of samples was a Caucasian grown-up residing in Nashville, Tennessee. Only in-frame clones appear in the TCRdb table, and some are missing; sequencing was by immunoSEQ multiplex PCR. The sample holds about 2.4 million clones, 93% seen once. This specimen belongs to a study of shared clonotypes between healthy human individuals. Trimming took 4 bases from V and 3 from J, leaving 10 bases between them. The CDR3 runs to 14 residues. The germline CDR1 and CDR2 sequences are MRHNA and SNTAGT. Whole-study results and caveats: Generally, estimated richness proved larger in naive subsets than it did in memory subsets. Non-shared clonotypes showed lower generation probabilities than clonotypes common to all four donors.

This chain links TRBV6-4 with TRBJ2-1, with D unresolved. The sequence derives from a young man in good health. Some clones in this sample may be carry-over from other donors' samples. The sample was naive CD4+ T cells from PBMCs. Subset of the sample: CD45RA+ positively selected. As DNA, the CDR3 is TGTGCCAGCAGTGGCGGACCGATCTACAATGAGCAGTTCTTC. Its translation is CASSGGPIYNEQFF.